A selection of T cell receptor beta chains follows, all from one sample in a study of human T cells and chemical hapten exposure. One entry per CDR3 protein results from TCRdb running MiXCR on the RACE reads. The sample shows about 130,000 distinct CDR3 sequences, approximately 9.5% of them seen only once. The sequencing sample was made of whole blood. These receptors were taken from a male donor in good health. Some clones in this sample may be carry-over from other donors' samples. Both conserved end residues are part of each CDR3. A D gene is named only where the DNA matches it firmly. Not every row has a clone size; where given, it reads once, few, many or a size class.

V: TRBV20-1
J: TRBJ2-7
D: TRBD2
size: many
length: 14
DNA: TGCAGTGCTAGAGATCGGACTAGCGGTTACGAGCAGTACTTC
CDR3: CSARDRTSGYEQYF

V: TRBV5-5
J: TRBJ2-5
D: NA
size: few
length: 15
DNA: TGTGCCAGCAGCACCCGGACGGTGTACCAAGAGACCCAGTACTTC
CDR3: CASSTRTVYQETQYF

V: TRBV20-1
J: TRBJ2-7
D: TRBD2
size: many
length: 13
DNA: TGCAGTGCTTGGACTAGCGGCTCCTACGAGCAGTACTTC
CDR3: CSAWTSGSYEQYF

V: TRBV4-3
J: TRBJ2-7
D: TRBD1
size: many
length: 16
DNA: TGCGCCAGCAGCCAAGGGGGGGGGACAGGGGCCTACGAGCAGTACTTC
CDR3: CASSQGGGTGAYEQYF

V: TRBV4-3
J: TRBJ2-7
D: NA
size: NA
length: 14
DNA: TGCGCCAGCAGCCCGGGTCCGATTTCCTACGAGCAGTACTTC
CDR3: CASSPGPISYEQYF

V: TRBV6-1
J: TRBJ2-5
D: NA
size: many
length: 15
DNA: TGTGCCAGCAGTCCTATATCGGCTACTCAAGAGACCCAGTACTTC
CDR3: CASSPISATQETQYF

V: TRBV5-1
J: TRBJ2-7
D: TRBD1
size: many
length: 14
DNA: TGCGCCAGCAGCTTGGGGACAGGGTCGCCCGAGCAGTACTTC
CDR3: CASSLGTGSPEQYF

V: TRBV6-5
J: TRBJ2-1
D: TRBD2
size: few
length: 15
DNA: TGTGCCAGCAGTTCCCGAGCGGGGGGGCCCACTGAGCAGTTCTTC
CDR3: CASSSRAGGPTEQFF

V: TRBV6-5
J: TRBJ1-4
D: TRBD1
size: few
length: 17
DNA: TGTGCCAGCAGTTACTTTCCCCGGGGGACAGCTAATGAAAAACTGTTTTTT
CDR3: CASSYFPRGTANEKLFF

V: TRBV6-6
J: TRBJ2-1
D: NA
size: many
length: 14
DNA: TGTGCCAGCAGACCCGGACCCTTTGGGAATGAGCAGTTCTTC
CDR3: CASRPGPFGNEQFF

V: TRBV12-5
J: TRBJ2-4
D: NA
size: many
length: 16
DNA: TGTGCTAGTGCCCCATTTCAGGGAATAGCCAAAAACATTCAGTACTTC
CDR3: CASAPFQGIAKNIQYF

V: TRBV11-2
J: TRBJ2-7
D: TRBD2
size: few
length: 15
DNA: TGTGCCAGCAGCCTCTGGACTAGCGGTACCTACGAGCAGTACTTC
CDR3: CASSLWTSGTYEQYF

V: TRBV7-2
J: TRBJ1-5
D: NA
size: NA
length: 16
DNA: TGTGCCAGCAGCCCTATAGTAGGGGGGCCGGGGCAGCCCCAGCATTTT
CDR3: CASSPIVGGPGQPQHF

V: TRBV7-9
J: TRBJ1-4
D: NA
size: NA
length: 14
DNA: TGTGCCAGCAGCTTCCTTTCAACTAATGAAAAACTGTTTTTT
CDR3: CASSFLSTNEKLFF

V: TRBV15
J: TRBJ2-1
D: TRBD2
size: few
length: 13
DNA: TGTGCCACCAGCTCCCGACTAGCCGGTGAGCAGTTCTTC
CDR3: CATSSRLAGEQFF

V: TRBV20-1
J: TRBJ2-7
D: NA
size: many
length: 13
DNA: TGCAGTGCTAGAGAGGGCAGGACCTACGAGCAGTACTTC
CDR3: CSAREGRTYEQYF

V: TRBV18
J: TRBJ2-3
D: NA
size: many
length: 14
DNA: TGTGCCAGCTCAGCAACAAAAAGCACAGATACGCAGTATTTT
CDR3: CASSATKSTDTQYF

V: TRBV10-2
J: TRBJ2-7
D: NA
size: NA
length: 13
DNA: TGCGCCAGCAGTCCCATGGGGTCTCTCGAGCAGTACTTC
CDR3: CASSPMGSLEQYF

V: TRBV6-1
J: TRBJ2-2
D: NA
size: few
length: 17
DNA: TGTGCCAGCAGTGAACCTCGAAATTACGGGGACACCGGGGAGCTGTTTTTT
CDR3: CASSEPRNYGDTGELFF

V: TRBV7-2
J: TRBJ2-7
D: NA
size: NA
length: 13
DNA: TGTGCCAGCAGCTTAGCAGTGGGTTACGAGCAGTACTTC
CDR3: CASSLAVGYEQYF

V: TRBV5-8
J: TRBJ2-3
D: NA
size: NA
length: 15
DNA: TGTGCCAGCAGCTTAAGACGGGGATGGACAGATACGCAGTATTTT
CDR3: CASSLRRGWTDTQYF

V: TRBV6-1
J: TRBJ2-3
D: NA
size: many
length: 15
DNA: TGTGCCAGCAGTCCGAAGGAGCCACTCACAGATACGCAGTATTTT
CDR3: CASSPKEPLTDTQYF

V: TRBV6-5
J: TRBJ1-2
D: TRBD1
size: few
length: 17
DNA: TGTGCCAGCAGTCGCCGGGACAGGGGAGAAGCTAACTATGGCTACACCTTC
CDR3: CASSRRDRGEANYGYTF

V: TRBV29-1
J: TRBJ1-1
D: TRBD1
size: NA
length: 13
DNA: TGCAGCGTTTCTTTTACAGGGGATGATGAAGCTTTCTTT
CDR3: CSVSFTGDDEAFF

V: TRBV14
J: TRBJ2-1
D: TRBD2
size: many
length: 19
DNA: TGTGCCAGCAGCCAAGACGACTATCGGAGCGGGAGGGGAGAAAATGAGCAGTTCTTC
CDR3: CASSQDDYRSGRGENEQFF

V: TRBV7-6
J: TRBJ2-2
D: NA
size: many
length: 14
DNA: TGTGCCAGCAGCCCCAGGCAGGGAACCGGGGAGCTGTTTTTT
CDR3: CASSPRQGTGELFF

V: TRBV9
J: TRBJ1-6
D: NA
size: many
length: 14
DNA: TGTGCCAGCAGCGCGGACAGTTTCAATTCACCCCTCCACTTT
CDR3: CASSADSFNSPLHF

V: TRBV20-1
J: TRBJ2-3
D: NA
size: few
length: 15
DNA: TGCAGTGCTAGAGATCCCCTAACCGGCACAGATACGCAGTATTTT
CDR3: CSARDPLTGTDTQYF

V: TRBV29-1
J: TRBJ1-1
D: NA
size: many
length: 14
DNA: TGCAGCCCCCCCGGACGGAGAAAGAACACTGAAGCTTTCTTT
CDR3: CSPPGRRKNTEAFF

V: TRBV7-8
J: TRBJ1-1
D: NA
size: few
length: 14
DNA: TGTGCCAGCAGCCTGACAGGAGACGGCACTGAAGCTTTCTTT
CDR3: CASSLTGDGTEAFF

V: TRBV5-4
J: TRBJ2-5
D: NA
size: few
length: 12
DNA: TGTGCCAGCAGCTTAATAGGGGAGACCCAGTACTTC
CDR3: CASSLIGETQYF

V: TRBV27
J: TRBJ1-4
D: NA
size: many
length: 18
DNA: TGTGCCAGCAGTTTAAATCGGCAGGGCGGAATAACTAATGAAAAACTGTTTTTT
CDR3: CASSLNRQGGITNEKLFF

V: TRBV2
J: TRBJ2-1
D: TRBD1
size: many
length: 15
DNA: TGTGCCAGCAGCGGCTGGACAGGGATAGGGGATGAGCAGTTCTTC
CDR3: CASSGWTGIGDEQFF

V: TRBV13
J: TRBJ1-1
D: NA
size: many
length: 13
DNA: TGTGCCAGCAGCCCAGTGCAGGGGACTGAAGCTTTCTTT
CDR3: CASSPVQGTEAFF

V: TRBV10-3
J: TRBJ1-6
D: TRBD1
size: NA
length: 15
DNA: TGTGCCATCAGTCGGGACAGTTCTTATAATTCACCCCTCCACTTT
CDR3: CAISRDSSYNSPLHF

V: TRBV6-5
J: TRBJ2-1
D: TRBD2
size: NA
length: 13
DNA: TGTGCCAGCAGTTTAGCGGGAGGAGGGGAGCAGTTCTTC
CDR3: CASSLAGGGEQFF

V: TRBV6-5
J: TRBJ2-1
D: TRBD2
size: NA
length: 18
DNA: TGTGCCAGCAGTTTCAGTCCTAGCGGGGCAAGCTCCTACAATGAGCAGTTCTTC
CDR3: CASSFSPSGASSYNEQFF

V: TRBV7-2
J: TRBJ1-3
D: NA
size: many
length: 13
DNA: TGTGCCAGCAGCCAAAACGGTGGAAACACCATATATTTT
CDR3: CASSQNGGNTIYF

V: TRBV6-5
J: TRBJ2-6
D: TRBD1
size: few
length: 16
DNA: TGTGCCAGCAACCCAACGACAGGGTCAGGGGCCAACGTCCTGACTTTC
CDR3: CASNPTTGSGANVLTF

V: TRBV6-4
J: TRBJ2-6
D: TRBD1
size: NA
length: 18
DNA: TGTGCCAGCACTATGACGTCGGGACAGCGATCTGGGGCCAACGTCCTGACTTTC
CDR3: CASTMTSGQRSGANVLTF

V: TRBV3-1
J: TRBJ2-7
D: NA
size: NA
length: 16
DNA: TGTGCCAGCAGCCAAGCTGGGGTAGGGCCGCCTTCCGAGCAGTACTTC
CDR3: CASSQAGVGPPSEQYF

V: TRBV28
J: TRBJ1-3
D: NA
size: NA
length: 15
DNA: TGTGCCAGCAGTTTAGGGGAGGCCTCTGGAAACACCATATATTTT
CDR3: CASSLGEASGNTIYF

V: TRBV7-9
J: TRBJ1-2
D: NA
size: few
length: 13
DNA: TGTGCCAGCAGCAACCCCCCCAGCTATGGCTACACCTTC
CDR3: CASSNPPSYGYTF

V: TRBV4-1
J: TRBJ2-1
D: NA
size: many
length: 16
DNA: TGCGCCAGCAGCCCCCAGTTTGGTATCTCAGGAAATGAGCAGTTCTTC
CDR3: CASSPQFGISGNEQFF

V: TRBV27
J: TRBJ1-5
D: NA
size: many
length: 14
DNA: TGTGCCAGCAGTTTGGACATAGGCAATCAGCCCCAGCATTTT
CDR3: CASSLDIGNQPQHF

V: TRBV20-1
J: TRBJ2-2
D: TRBD2
size: NA
length: 15
DNA: TGCAGTGCCGCCCTTTCGGGGGGGGGCGTCGGGGAGCTGTTTTTT
CDR3: CSAALSGGGVGELFF

V: TRBV25-1
J: TRBJ1-1
D: TRBD1
size: NA
length: 15
DNA: TGTGCCAGCAGCCCGACAGGGGGCATCGGGACTGAAGCTTTCTTT
CDR3: CASSPTGGIGTEAFF

V: TRBV15
J: TRBJ2-1
D: NA
size: few
length: 13
DNA: TGTGCCACCAGCAGGCTAGGGGGGGTAGAGCAGTTCTTC
CDR3: CATSRLGGVEQFF

V: TRBV9
J: TRBJ2-7
D: NA
size: many
length: 15
DNA: TGTGCCAGCAGCGTAGAAGACCACCCAAGCTACGAGCAGTACTTC
CDR3: CASSVEDHPSYEQYF

V: TRBV29-1
J: TRBJ2-4
D: NA
size: NA
length: 13
DNA: TGCAGCGTTGCGCCTTTAGCCAAAAACATTCAGTACTTC
CDR3: CSVAPLAKNIQYF

V: TRBV5-1
J: TRBJ2-1
D: NA
size: many
length: 14
DNA: TGCGCCAGCACCTCGGAGGGTTCCTACAATGAGCAGTTCTTC
CDR3: CASTSEGSYNEQFF